This T cell receptor beta chain was sequenced for a study of vaccination effects on CD4 cells after COVID-19. Overall study context: Both late and early after vaccination, a few convalescent patients were sampled.

A remark on this clone: Its cognate antigen is unknown.

The CDR3 sequence is 15 residues long. Between the trimmed V and J ends, which lost 3 bases and 5 bases, there was a span of 16 bases. CDR1 and CDR2 from the germline V gene are KGHSH and LQKENI. Culturing for nine to ten days preceded CD4+ T cell isolation. Sometime from March through December 2020, the person acquired a SARS-CoV-2 infection that PCR confirmed. The vaccine given was either BNT162b2 or mRNA-1273, in two doses. Half-medium exchanges with IL-2 medium took place on days 3 and 7. TCRdb keeps only in-frame clones here, not all; method: immunoSEQ multiplex PCR. The data hold tens of thousands of clones, with 65% to 80% observed a single time.

The TCR sequence derives from a human donor who had a prior SARS-CoV-2 infection. The V call is TRBV18, the J call TRBJ2-5; D possibly corresponds to TRBD1 (6 bases). The sequencing used CD4+ T cells from PBMCs cultured without peptide, collected after COVID-19 vaccination. CDR3 loop: CASSPIKDRGETQYF. In DNA form, the CDR3 reads TGTGCCAGCTCACCGATTAAGGACAGAGGCGAGACCCAGTACTTC.